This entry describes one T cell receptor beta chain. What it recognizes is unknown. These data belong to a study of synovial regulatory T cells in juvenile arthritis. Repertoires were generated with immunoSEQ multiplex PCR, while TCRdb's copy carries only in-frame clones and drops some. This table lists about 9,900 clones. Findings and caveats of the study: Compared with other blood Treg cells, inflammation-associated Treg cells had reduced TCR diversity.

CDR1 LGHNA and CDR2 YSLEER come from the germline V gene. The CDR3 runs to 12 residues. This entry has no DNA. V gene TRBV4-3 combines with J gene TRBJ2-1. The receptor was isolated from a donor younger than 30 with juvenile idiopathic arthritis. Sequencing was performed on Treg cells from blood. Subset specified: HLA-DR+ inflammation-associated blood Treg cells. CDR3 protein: CASSQGGNEQFF.